This TCR beta chain was profiled in a study of cytomegalovirus exposure and HLA in healthy donors. The CDR3 loop spans 14 amino acids. The germline gives CDR1 MGHRA, CDR2 YSYEKL. The V gene end was trimmed by 2 bases and the J gene end by 3 bases; junction bases not matched to a gene: 3. PCR employed 60 Vbeta and 13 Jbeta primers. Profiled with immunoSEQ multiplex PCR; TCRdb holds only in-frame clones, not every one. The sample holds about 170,000 clones, around four fifths seen once. The chain carries TRBV4-1 and TRBJ2-7; TRBD1 matches at 8 bases. Sequencing was carried out using PBMCs. The receptor's source is a boy younger than 10 in good health and CMV-seronegative. The CDR3 spells CASSQSGQDYEQYF. CDR3 coding DNA: TGCGCCAGCAGCCAATCGGGACAGGACTACGAGCAGTACTTC.